This paragraph covers one T cell receptor (beta chain) sequence. Its cognate antigen is unknown. The sample contains more than one DNA sequence encoding this CDR3. This sample is part of a study of CD8+ T cells in alopecia areata. The study's findings and limits: Sequenced scalp T cells also include alphabeta T cells resident in normal skin. Lesional scalp displayed greater clonality than normal scalp, most notably in alopecia totalis/universalis.

Isolated RNA was reverse transcribed into cDNA used as the sequencing template. Only in-frame clones appear in the TCRdb table, and some are missing; sequencing was by immunoSEQ multiplex PCR. The sample shows 100,000 to 150,000 clones, 49% of them seen only once. Per the germline V gene, CDR1 is SQVTM and CDR2 is ANQGSEA. Trimming pared 6 bases from V and 1 base from J, leaving 6 bases between. This CDR3 is built from 11 residues. The material sequenced was CD8+ T cells sorted from blood, taken at week 0. The clonotype was recovered from a human donor with alopecia areata. The V gene is TRBV29-1, the J gene TRBJ1-2; D not resolved. The CDR3 coding sequence is TGCAGCGTCGGGAGTAACTATGGCTACACCTTC. Translated: CSVGSNYGYTF.